One T cell receptor beta chain is described in this entry. Its recognized antigen is unknown. The input lacks base qualities; no much larger clone sits a single base away. Each collaborating institution followed its own protocols to collect whole blood in K2EDTA tubes. For TCRbeta analysis, collaborator samples were shipped as frozen whole blood, as isolated PBMCs, or as DNA extracted from either sample type. This record comes from a study of blood T cell repertoires in COVID-19 (dated by TCRdb to about 2020). For context, the study as a whole: Samples from collaborators originated in the United States, Italy and Spain and spanned both the acute and convalescent phases of COVID-19. The repertoires were released in a freely available public database intended as a resource for research on the immune response to SARS-CoV-2. HLA class I and class II types, where available, came from metadata supplied by the sample provider rather than from assay-based typing. Sample metadata almost always included a de-identified subject ID, COVID-19 status, age in years and sex. Samples came from the ongoing ImmuneRACE study (first 160 participants) plus 1,254 subjects from 6 global collaborators. The dataset comprised deeply sampled blood TCRbeta repertoires from subjects exposed to, actively infected with, or recovered from COVID-19. The prospective study material was composed of cDNA or gDNA derived from T cells, B-cell-depleted T cells, or PBMCs.

Study-level results and caveats: The amount of clinical and demographic metadata varied by source and participant and was provided uncurated.

The immunoSEQ Assay, a bias-controlled multiplex PCR, was used to amplify TCRbeta CDR3 regions from genomic DNA. In the original analysis: The number of nucleated cells in each sample was estimated from the amplification of reference gene primers within the assay. To quantify the absolute abundance of each unique TCRbeta CDR3 rearrangement, sequence reads were collapsed and filtered. For each sample, productive Simpson clonality was calculated as the square root of Simpson's diversity index across productive rearrangements. TCRdb took over this immuneACCESS table, retaining in-frame rearrangements with V and J assigned. Such tables are incomplete; in checked studies, under half of the missing clones stem from an unresolved V gene, and the remainder is unexplained. That table supplies the V and J calls and clone size; D and trimming were determined from the DNA. This sample lists some 96,000 clones; around four fifths were detected once. Together, the top ten hold around 30% of the sample.

This clonotype originated in a man between 70 and 80 years old with active or convalescent COVID-19. Sequences were obtained from peripheral blood.

The DNA sequence is TGTGCCAGCAGTCTGGTGGCGGGGACTAGCAACGAGCAGTACTTC. Its translation reads: CASSLVAGTSNEQYF. The rearranged chain carries TRBV27 and TRBJ2-7; 9 central bases correspond to TRBD2. The CDR3 has 15 amino acids, counting the end cysteine and phenylalanine. This entry keeps only the CDR3 DNA: 45 bases, framed from base 1. The germline V gene (reference sequence) specifies MNHEY as CDR1 and SMNVEV as CDR2. V is pruned by 5 bases and J by 5 bases, leaving 10 bases of the junction without a gene match.